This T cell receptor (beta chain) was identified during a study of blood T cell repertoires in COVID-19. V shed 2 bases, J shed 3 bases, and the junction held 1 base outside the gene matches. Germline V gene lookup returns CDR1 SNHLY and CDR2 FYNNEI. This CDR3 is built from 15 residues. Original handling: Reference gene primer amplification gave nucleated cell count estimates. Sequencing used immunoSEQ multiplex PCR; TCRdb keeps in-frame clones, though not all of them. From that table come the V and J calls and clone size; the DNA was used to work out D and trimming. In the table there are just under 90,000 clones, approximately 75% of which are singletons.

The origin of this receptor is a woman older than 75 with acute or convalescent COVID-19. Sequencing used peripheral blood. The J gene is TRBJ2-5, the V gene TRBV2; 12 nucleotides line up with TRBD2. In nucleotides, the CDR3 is TGTGCCAGCAGTGAACTAGCGGGGGGGGAAGAGACCCAGTACTTC. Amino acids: CASSELAGGEETQYF.